This TCR beta chain was captured by sequencing in a study of cytomegalovirus exposure and HLA in healthy donors. Study outcomes and limitations: Specific recognition of CMV antigens was confirmed in vitro for three chains (all CMV-associated). In all likelihood, a cluster of highly shared sequence variants was a sequencing artifact. Common viral pathogens (according to a later analysis) appeared linked to several of the most significant clusters. Compared with the approximately 680-donor mean, an Asian-associated ancestry cluster reportedly had fewer N-insertions, according to a later analysis.

On this clone itself: Its matching antigen is unknown.

Vbeta (60) and Jbeta (13) primers were used in the PCR. Method: immunoSEQ multiplex PCR; TCRdb's copy keeps in-frame clones and lacks some. The sample includes 110,000 to 150,000 clones, around 82% of them seen just once. The CDR3 runs to 14 residues. V was pared by 1 base and J by 4 bases, with 8 bases between. CDR1 and CDR2 (germline): SNHLY, FYNNEI. The TCR comes from a man younger than 35 in good health and CMV-seropositive. V is TRBV2 and J is TRBJ2-1; D ambiguous. Specimen: PBMCs. The CDR3 sequence: CASSEGGDYNEQFF. CDR3 bases: TGTGCCAGCAGTGAAGGAGGAGATTACAATGAGCAGTTCTTC. The complete variable domain, with remaining parts taken from reference TRBV2 and TRBJ2-1, reads EPEVTQTPSHQVTQMGQEVILRCVPISNHLYFYWYRQILGQKVEFLVSFYNNEISEKSEIFDDQFSVERPDGSNFTLKIRSTKLEDSAMYFCASSEGGDYNEQFFGPGTRLTVL.